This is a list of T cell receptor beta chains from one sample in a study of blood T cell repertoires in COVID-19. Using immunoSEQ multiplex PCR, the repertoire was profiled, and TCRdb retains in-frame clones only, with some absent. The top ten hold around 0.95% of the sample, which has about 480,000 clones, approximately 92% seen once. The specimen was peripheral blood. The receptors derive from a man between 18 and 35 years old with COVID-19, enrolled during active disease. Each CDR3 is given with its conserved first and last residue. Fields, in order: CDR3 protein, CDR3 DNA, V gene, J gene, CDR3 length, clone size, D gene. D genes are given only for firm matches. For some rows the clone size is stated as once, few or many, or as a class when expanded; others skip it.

cdr3_aa: CASIPDGLGTEAFF
cdr3_nt: TGTGCCAGCATCCCAGACGGGTTGGGCACTGAAGCTTTCTTT
v_call: TRBV3-1/TRBV3-2
j_call: TRBJ1-1
cdr3_length: 14
clone_size: .
d_call: .

cdr3_aa: CASSWGGAGQETQYF
cdr3_nt: TGTGCCAGCAGCTGGGGGGGTGCGGGCCAAGAGACCCAGTACTTC
v_call: TRBV11-3
j_call: TRBJ2-5
cdr3_length: 15
clone_size: .
d_call: TRBD2

cdr3_aa: CASSPWTGGGETQYF
cdr3_nt: TGTGCCAGCAGCCCCTGGACAGGGGGCGGAGAGACCCAGTACTTC
v_call: TRBV7-9
j_call: TRBJ2-5
cdr3_length: 15
clone_size: .
d_call: TRBD1

cdr3_aa: CASSIGAGAYNEQFF
cdr3_nt: TGCGCCAGCAGCATCGGAGCGGGAGCTTACAATGAGCAGTTCTTC
v_call: TRBV5-1
j_call: TRBJ2-1
cdr3_length: 15
clone_size: .
d_call: TRBD2

cdr3_aa: CASASGQRVSFF
cdr3_nt: TGTGCCAGCGCGTCGGGACAGAGGGTTTCTTTCTTT
v_call: TRBV19
j_call: TRBJ1-1
cdr3_length: 12
clone_size: .
d_call: TRBD1

cdr3_aa: CASSLGGDYNEQFF
cdr3_nt: TGTGCCAGCAGCTTAGGGGGGGACTACAATGAGCAGTTCTTC
v_call: TRBV11-2
j_call: TRBJ2-1
cdr3_length: 14
clone_size: .
d_call: .

cdr3_aa: CASSLETGRPGPEAFF
cdr3_nt: TGTGCCAGCAGCTTAGAGACAGGGAGGCCCGGCCCCGAAGCTTTCTTT
v_call: TRBV7-9
j_call: TRBJ1-1
cdr3_length: 16
clone_size: .
d_call: TRBD1

cdr3_aa: CASSRDIGPYEQYF
cdr3_nt: TGCGCCAGCAGCCGGGACATTGGACCTTACGAGCAGTACTTC
v_call: TRBV5-1
j_call: TRBJ2-7
cdr3_length: 14
clone_size: .
d_call: .

cdr3_aa: CASSQYRVYGYTF
cdr3_nt: TGCGCCAGCAGCCAATACAGGGTCTATGGCTACACCTTC
v_call: TRBV10-2
j_call: TRBJ1-2
cdr3_length: 13
clone_size: few
d_call: .

cdr3_aa: CASSPLGLAGGNEQFF
cdr3_nt: TGTGCCAGCAGTCCCCTTGGACTAGCGGGGGGGAATGAGCAGTTCTTC
v_call: TRBV7-2
j_call: TRBJ2-1
cdr3_length: 16
clone_size: few
d_call: TRBD2

cdr3_aa: CASSFGGAGELFF
cdr3_nt: TGTGCCAGCAGTTTTGGCGGGGCCGGGGAGCTGTTTTTT
v_call: TRBV27
j_call: TRBJ2-2
cdr3_length: 13
clone_size: .
d_call: .

cdr3_aa: CASMDGANYGYTF
cdr3_nt: TGTGCCAGCATGGACGGGGCTAACTATGGCTACACCTTC
v_call: TRBV9
j_call: TRBJ1-2
cdr3_length: 13
clone_size: .
d_call: .

cdr3_aa: CASSYGGNYDYTF
cdr3_nt: TGTGCCAGCAGTTACGGAGGGAACTATGACTACACCTTC
v_call: TRBV6-2/TRBV6-3
j_call: TRBJ1-2
cdr3_length: 13
clone_size: .
d_call: .

cdr3_aa: CASSLGGLPPGGKLFF
cdr3_nt: TGTGCCAGCAGCTTAGGAGGCTTGCCACCCGGGGGAAAACTGTTTTTT
v_call: TRBV7-2
j_call: TRBJ1-4
cdr3_length: 16
clone_size: .
d_call: .

cdr3_aa: CASSQASGEAFF
cdr3_nt: TGTGCCAGCAGCCAAGCCTCGGGAGAAGCTTTCTTT
v_call: TRBV4-2
j_call: TRBJ1-1
cdr3_length: 12
clone_size: .
d_call: .

cdr3_aa: CASGLGRSEQYF
cdr3_nt: TGTGCTAGTGGTTTGGGGCGGAGCGAGCAGTACTTC
v_call: TRBV12-5
j_call: TRBJ2-7
cdr3_length: 12
clone_size: .
d_call: .

cdr3_aa: CASSFSGGNNEQFF
cdr3_nt: TGTGCCAGCAGCTTTAGCGGGGGGAACAATGAGCAGTTCTTC
v_call: TRBV7-2
j_call: TRBJ2-1
cdr3_length: 14
clone_size: .
d_call: TRBD2

cdr3_aa: CSASGRLQTNQETQYF
cdr3_nt: TGCAGTGCTAGTGGCAGGTTACAGACGAACCAAGAGACCCAGTACTTC
v_call: TRBV20-1
j_call: TRBJ2-5
cdr3_length: 16
clone_size: .
d_call: .

cdr3_aa: CASSSDRDQPQHF
cdr3_nt: TGTGCCAGCTCGTCAGACAGGGACCAGCCCCAGCATTTT
v_call: TRBV18
j_call: TRBJ1-5
cdr3_length: 13
clone_size: .
d_call: TRBD1

cdr3_aa: CASSLGQGAETQYF
cdr3_nt: TGTGCCAGCAGTCTAGGACAGGGTGCAGAGACCCAGTACTTC
v_call: TRBV5-8
j_call: TRBJ2-5
cdr3_length: 14
clone_size: .
d_call: TRBD1

cdr3_aa: CSASFSGTGGGTNEKLFF
cdr3_nt: TGCAGTGCTAGTTTTAGCGGGACCGGGGGTGGAACTAATGAAAAACTGTTTTTT
v_call: TRBV20-1
j_call: TRBJ1-4
cdr3_length: 18
clone_size: .
d_call: .

cdr3_aa: CASTGTSGGAYEQYF
cdr3_nt: TGTGCCAGCACCGGGACTAGCGGGGGGGCCTACGAGCAGTACTTC
v_call: TRBV2
j_call: TRBJ2-7
cdr3_length: 15
clone_size: .
d_call: TRBD2

cdr3_aa: CASSLVIRTSGRYTGELFF
cdr3_nt: TGTGCCAGCAGCTTAGTCATCAGGACTAGCGGGAGATATACCGGGGAGCTGTTTTTT
v_call: TRBV7-9
j_call: TRBJ2-2
cdr3_length: 19
clone_size: .
d_call: TRBD2

cdr3_aa: CASRPGTTYEQYF
cdr3_nt: TGTGCCAGCAGACCCGGGACAACCTACGAGCAGTACTTC
v_call: TRBV6-5
j_call: TRBJ2-7
cdr3_length: 13
clone_size: .
d_call: .

cdr3_aa: CASSSAGGSLYEQYF
cdr3_nt: TGTGCCAGCAGTTCAGCGGGAGGATCCCTATACGAGCAGTACTTC
v_call: TRBV28
j_call: TRBJ2-7
cdr3_length: 15
clone_size: .
d_call: TRBD2

cdr3_aa: CASSQQGITEAFF
cdr3_nt: TGTGCCAGCAGCCAACAGGGAATCACTGAAGCTTTCTTT
v_call: TRBV3-1/TRBV3-2
j_call: TRBJ1-1
cdr3_length: 13
clone_size: few
d_call: .

cdr3_aa: CASSLNSWGQGTDTQYF
cdr3_nt: TGTGCCAGCAGCTTAAACTCTTGGGGACAGGGAACAGATACGCAGTATTTT
v_call: TRBV11-2
j_call: TRBJ2-3
cdr3_length: 17
clone_size: .
d_call: TRBD1

cdr3_aa: CSVAAGEYEQYF
cdr3_nt: TGCAGCGTTGCGGCAGGGGAGTACGAGCAGTACTTC
v_call: TRBV29-1
j_call: TRBJ2-7
cdr3_length: 12
clone_size: .
d_call: .

cdr3_aa: CASSQPPGVQFF
cdr3_nt: TGCGCCAGCAGCCAACCACCAGGGGTTCAATTCTTC
v_call: TRBV5-1
j_call: TRBJ2-1
cdr3_length: 12
clone_size: .
d_call: .

cdr3_aa: CATSDPPGRRTGVYGYTF
cdr3_nt: TGTGCCACCAGTGATCCCCCAGGACGCAGGACAGGGGTATATGGCTACACCTTC
v_call: TRBV24-1
j_call: TRBJ1-2
cdr3_length: 18
clone_size: .
d_call: TRBD1

cdr3_aa: CASSLQGLSYEQYF
cdr3_nt: TGTGCCAGCAGTTTACAGGGGCTCTCCTACGAGCAGTACTTC
v_call: TRBV5-4
j_call: TRBJ2-7
cdr3_length: 14
clone_size: once
d_call: TRBD1

cdr3_aa: CASSRLTDGSYGYTF
cdr3_nt: TGTGCCAGCAGCCGACTAACCGACGGAAGCTATGGCTACACCTTC
v_call: TRBV5-4
j_call: TRBJ1-2
cdr3_length: 15
clone_size: .
d_call: .

cdr3_aa: CASSDGRMNTEAFF
cdr3_nt: TGCGCCAGCAGTGACGGGAGAATGAACACTGAAGCTTTCTTT
v_call: TRBV10-1
j_call: TRBJ1-1
cdr3_length: 14
clone_size: .
d_call: .

cdr3_aa: CAISRDPGQGSEQYF
cdr3_nt: TGTGCCATCAGTCGAGACCCGGGACAGGGATCCGAGCAGTACTTC
v_call: TRBV10-3
j_call: TRBJ2-7
cdr3_length: 15
clone_size: .
d_call: TRBD1

cdr3_aa: CASSQNSNQPQHF
cdr3_nt: TGTGCCAGCAGTCAGAATAGCAATCAGCCCCAGCATTTT
v_call: TRBV6-5
j_call: TRBJ1-5
cdr3_length: 13
clone_size: .
d_call: .

cdr3_aa: CASSQAGGDWQFF
cdr3_nt: TGTGCCAGCAGCCAAGCCGGGGGAGACTGGCAGTTCTTC
v_call: TRBV3-1/TRBV3-2
j_call: TRBJ2-1
cdr3_length: 13
clone_size: .
d_call: .

cdr3_aa: CASLPGTGGWNTEAFF
cdr3_nt: TGTGCCAGTTTGCCCGGGACAGGGGGCTGGAACACTGAAGCTTTCTTT
v_call: TRBV19
j_call: TRBJ1-1
cdr3_length: 16
clone_size: .
d_call: TRBD1

cdr3_aa: CASSLGNWGRNYNEQFF
cdr3_nt: TGTGCCAGCAGCTTGGGGAACTGGGGGCGAAACTACAATGAGCAGTTCTTC
v_call: TRBV5-6
j_call: TRBJ2-1
cdr3_length: 17
clone_size: .
d_call: .

cdr3_aa: CASRAMLAGGPNEQFF
cdr3_nt: TGTGCCAGCAGGGCCATGCTAGCGGGAGGGCCCAATGAGCAGTTCTTC
v_call: TRBV27
j_call: TRBJ2-1
cdr3_length: 16
clone_size: .
d_call: TRBD2

cdr3_aa: CASSLQEQETQYF
cdr3_nt: TGTGCCAGCAGCCTACAGGAGCAAGAGACCCAGTACTTC
v_call: TRBV6-5
j_call: TRBJ2-5
cdr3_length: 13
clone_size: .
d_call: .

cdr3_aa: CATSKRGGTDTQYF
cdr3_nt: TGTGCCACCTCCAAGCGGGGAGGCACAGATACGCAGTATTTT
v_call: TRBV24-1
j_call: TRBJ2-3
cdr3_length: 14
clone_size: .
d_call: TRBD2